This T cell receptor beta chain was sequenced for a study of cytomegalovirus exposure and HLA in healthy donors. Use of 60 Vbeta and 13 Jbeta primers characterized the PCR. The repertoire was sequenced with immunoSEQ multiplex PCR; TCRdb's copy has only in-frame clones and lacks some. The table includes 100,000 to 150,000 clones, around four fifths detected once. On this clone: The antigen is not known.

Study findings and constraints: Exclusion applied to some V segments, including TRBV6-2 and TRBV6-3, as they were indistinguishable.

The germline gives CDR1 SNHLY, CDR2 FYNNEI. This CDR3 is 14 amino acids long. Trimming removed 6 bases at V and 13 bases at J, with 24 bases between. The sequence was collected from a boy younger than 18 in good health and CMV-seronegative. The sample comprised PBMCs. V gene TRBV2 combines with J gene TRBJ2-5, with a weak D call TRBD2 (6 bases). The CDR3 reads CASRTVPGMGGRYF. The CDR3 DNA reads TGTGCCAGCAGAACAGTCCCAGGGATGGGGGGACGGTACTTC. Using reference TRBV2 and TRBJ2-5 for the parts outside the CDR3, the full variable domain is EPEVTQTPSHQVTQMGQEVILRCVPISNHLYFYWYRQILGQKVEFLVSFYNNEISEKSEIFDDQFSVERPDGSNFTLKIRSTKLEDSAMYFCASRTVPGMGGRYFGPGTRLLVL.